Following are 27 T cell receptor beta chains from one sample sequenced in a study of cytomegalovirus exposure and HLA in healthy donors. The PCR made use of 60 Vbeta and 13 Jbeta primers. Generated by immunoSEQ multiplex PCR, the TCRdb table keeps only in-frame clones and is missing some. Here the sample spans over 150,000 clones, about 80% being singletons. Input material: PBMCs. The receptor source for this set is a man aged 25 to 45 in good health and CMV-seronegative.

CDR3 in amino acids: CASSLAGGPYNEQFF. The CDR3 region has the DNA TGTGCCAGCAGCTTAGCGGGAGGGCCCTACAATGAGCAGTTCTTC. The chain recombines TRBV7-7 with TRBJ2-1, with 7 bases matching TRBD2. The CDR3 has 15 amino acids. Germline values: CDR1 SSHAT, CDR2 FNYEAQ (reference sequence). J was trimmed by 2 bases and V by 0 bases; bases with no gene match: 1.

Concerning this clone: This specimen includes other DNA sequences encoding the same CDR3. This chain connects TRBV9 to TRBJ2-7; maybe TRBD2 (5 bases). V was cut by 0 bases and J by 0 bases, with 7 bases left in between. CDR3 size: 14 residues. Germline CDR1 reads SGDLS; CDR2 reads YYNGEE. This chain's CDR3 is CASSVGGSSYEQYF. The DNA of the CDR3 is TGTGCCAGCAGCGTAGGAGGGAGCTCCTACGAGCAGTACTTC.

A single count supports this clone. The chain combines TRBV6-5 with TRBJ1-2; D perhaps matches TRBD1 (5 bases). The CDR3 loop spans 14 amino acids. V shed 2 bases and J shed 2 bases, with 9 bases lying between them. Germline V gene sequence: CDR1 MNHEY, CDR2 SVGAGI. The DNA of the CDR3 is TGTGCCAGCAGTTACACCCGGGGGAACTATGGCTACACCTTC. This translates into CASSYTRGNYGYTF.

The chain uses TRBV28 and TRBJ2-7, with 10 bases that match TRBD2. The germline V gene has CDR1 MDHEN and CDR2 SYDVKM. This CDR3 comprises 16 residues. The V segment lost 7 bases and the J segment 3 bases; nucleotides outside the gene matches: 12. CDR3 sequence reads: CASIGSGRLTNYEQYF. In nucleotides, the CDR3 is TGTGCCAGCATAGGTAGCGGGAGGCTCACCAACTACGAGCAGTACTTC. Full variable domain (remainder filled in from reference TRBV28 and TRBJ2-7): DVKVTQSSRYLVKRTGEKVFLECVQDMDHENMFWYRQDPGLGLRLIYFSYDVKMKEKGDIPEGYSVSREKKERFSLILESASTNQTSMYLCASIGSGRLTNYEQYFGPGTRLTVT.

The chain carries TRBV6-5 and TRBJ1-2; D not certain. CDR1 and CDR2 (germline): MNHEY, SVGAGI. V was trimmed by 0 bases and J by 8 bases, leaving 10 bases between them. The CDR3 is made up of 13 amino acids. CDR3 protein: CASSYSSLGGYTF. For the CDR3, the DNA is TGTGCCAGCAGTTACTCCAGCCTAGGAGGCTACACCTTC.

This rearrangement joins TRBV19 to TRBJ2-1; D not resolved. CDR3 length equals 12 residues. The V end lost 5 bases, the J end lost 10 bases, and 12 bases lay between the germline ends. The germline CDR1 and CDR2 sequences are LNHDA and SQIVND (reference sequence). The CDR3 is CASSPTGAEQFF. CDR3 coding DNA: TGTGCCAGTAGTCCGACTGGAGCGGAGCAGTTCTTC.

The CDR3 nucleotides are TGTGCCAGCAGCGCGGTATACTCCTACGAGCAGTACTTC. Amino acids: CASSAVYSYEQYF. This chain joins TRBV5-6 and TRBJ2-7; no clear D. CDR3 length equals 13 residues. Germline-derived CDR1 and CDR2 are SGHDT and YYEEEE. V lost 4 bases and J 0 bases, leaving 8 bases between the germline ends. The full variable domain, in which reference TRBV5-6 and TRBJ2-7 provide the parts outside the CDR3, is DAGVTQSPTHLIKTRGQQVTLRCSPKSGHDTVSWYQQALGQGPQFIFQYYEEEERQRGNFPDRFSGHQFPNYSSELNVNALLLGDSALYLCASSAVYSYEQYFGPGTRLTVT.

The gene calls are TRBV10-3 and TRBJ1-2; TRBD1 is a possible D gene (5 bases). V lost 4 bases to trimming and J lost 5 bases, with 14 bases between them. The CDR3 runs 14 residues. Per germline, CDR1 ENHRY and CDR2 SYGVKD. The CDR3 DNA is TGTGCCATCAGTGCGGGAGATCGACAGTATGGCTACACCTTC. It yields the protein CAISAGDRQYGYTF.

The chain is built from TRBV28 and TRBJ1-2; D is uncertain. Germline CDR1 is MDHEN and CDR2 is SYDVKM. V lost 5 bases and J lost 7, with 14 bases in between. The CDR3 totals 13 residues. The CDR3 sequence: CASSTPNVSGYTF. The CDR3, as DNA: TGTGCCAGCAGTACCCCTAACGTCTCTGGCTACACCTTC.

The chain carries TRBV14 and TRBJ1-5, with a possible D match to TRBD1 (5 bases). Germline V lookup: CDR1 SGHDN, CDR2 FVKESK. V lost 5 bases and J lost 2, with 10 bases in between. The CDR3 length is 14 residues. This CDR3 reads CASSDLQGNQPQHF. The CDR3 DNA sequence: TGTGCCAGCAGCGATTTACAGGGCAATCAGCCCCAGCATTTT.

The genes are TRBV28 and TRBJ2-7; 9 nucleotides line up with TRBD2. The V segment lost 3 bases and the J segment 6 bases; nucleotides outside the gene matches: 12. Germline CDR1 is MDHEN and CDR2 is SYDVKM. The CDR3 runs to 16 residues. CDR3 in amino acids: CASSFLAGGVLGEQYF. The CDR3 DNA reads TGTGCCAGCAGTTTCCTGGCGGGAGGGGTCCTGGGCGAGCAGTACTTC. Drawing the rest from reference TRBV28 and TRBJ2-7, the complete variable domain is DVKVTQSSRYLVKRTGEKVFLECVQDMDHENMFWYRQDPGLGLRLIYFSYDVKMKEKGDIPEGYSVSREKKERFSLILESASTNQTSMYLCASSFLAGGVLGEQYFGPGTRLTVT.

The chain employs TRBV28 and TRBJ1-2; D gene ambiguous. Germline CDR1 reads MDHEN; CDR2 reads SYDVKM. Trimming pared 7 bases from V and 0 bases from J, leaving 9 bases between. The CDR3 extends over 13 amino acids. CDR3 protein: CASIGPANYGYTF. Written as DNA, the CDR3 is TGTGCCAGCATCGGTCCGGCTAACTATGGCTACACCTTC.

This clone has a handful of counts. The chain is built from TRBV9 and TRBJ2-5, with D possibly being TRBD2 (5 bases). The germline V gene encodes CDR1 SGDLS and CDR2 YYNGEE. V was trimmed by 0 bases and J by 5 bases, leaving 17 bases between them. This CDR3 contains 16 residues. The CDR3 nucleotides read TGTGCCAGCAGCGTAGGTGGAAGAAGGACGGGGGAGACCCAGTACTTC. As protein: CASSVGGRRTGETQYF.

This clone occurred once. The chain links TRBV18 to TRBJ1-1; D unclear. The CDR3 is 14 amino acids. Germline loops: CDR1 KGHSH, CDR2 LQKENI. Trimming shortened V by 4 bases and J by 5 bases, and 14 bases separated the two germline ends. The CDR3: CASSRKDRETEAFF. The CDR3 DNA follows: TGTGCCAGCTCACGAAAGGACCGGGAGACTGAAGCTTTCTTT.

In DNA form, the CDR3 reads TGTGCCAGCAGTGATTCGGGACTAAGCACAGATACGCAGTATTTT. The encoded protein is CASSDSGLSTDTQYF. V gene TRBV9 combines with J gene TRBJ2-3; TRBD2 aligns across 7 bases. The ends lost 5 bases at V and 0 bases at J; junction bases unmatched: 6. The germline V gene has CDR1 SGDLS and CDR2 YYNGEE. This CDR3 is built from 15 residues.

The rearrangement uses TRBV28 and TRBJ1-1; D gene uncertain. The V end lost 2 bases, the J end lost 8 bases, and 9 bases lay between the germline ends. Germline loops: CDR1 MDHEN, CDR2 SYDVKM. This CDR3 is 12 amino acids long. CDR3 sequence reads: CASSLVEREAFF. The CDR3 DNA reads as TGTGCCAGCAGTTTAGTCGAGAGGGAAGCTTTCTTT.

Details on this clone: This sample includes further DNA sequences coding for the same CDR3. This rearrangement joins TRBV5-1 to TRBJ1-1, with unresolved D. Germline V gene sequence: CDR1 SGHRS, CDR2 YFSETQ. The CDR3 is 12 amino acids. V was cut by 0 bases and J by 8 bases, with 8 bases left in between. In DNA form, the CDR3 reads TGCGCCAGCAGCTTGGAAGGAGCCGAAGCTTTCTTT. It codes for CASSLEGAEAFF. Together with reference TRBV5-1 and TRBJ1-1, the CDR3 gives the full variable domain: KAGVTQTPRYLIKTRGQQVTLSCSPISGHRSVSWYQQTPGQGLQFLFEYFSETQRNKGNFPGRFSGRQFSNSRSEMNVSTLELGDSALYLCASSLEGAEAFFGQGTRLTVV.

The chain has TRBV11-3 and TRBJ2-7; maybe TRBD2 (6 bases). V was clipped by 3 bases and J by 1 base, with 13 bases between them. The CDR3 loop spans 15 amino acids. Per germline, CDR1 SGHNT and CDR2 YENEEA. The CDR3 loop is CASSFRGGDSYEQYF. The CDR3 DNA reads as TGTGCCAGCAGCTTTCGGGGAGGAGATTCCTACGAGCAGTACTTC. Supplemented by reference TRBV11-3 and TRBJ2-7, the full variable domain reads EAGVVQSPRYKIIEKKQPVAFWCNPISGHNTLYWYLQNLGQGPELLIRYENEEAVDDSQLPKDRFSAERLKGVDSTLKIQPAELGDSAVYLCASSFRGGDSYEQYFGPGTRLTVT.

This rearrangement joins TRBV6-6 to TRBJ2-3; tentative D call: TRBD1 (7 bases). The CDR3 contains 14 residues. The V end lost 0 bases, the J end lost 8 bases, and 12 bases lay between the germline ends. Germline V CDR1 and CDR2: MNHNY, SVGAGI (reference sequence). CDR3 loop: CASSYSGQGGTQYF. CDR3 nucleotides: TGTGCCAGCAGTTACTCGGGGCAGGGGGGTACGCAGTATTTT.

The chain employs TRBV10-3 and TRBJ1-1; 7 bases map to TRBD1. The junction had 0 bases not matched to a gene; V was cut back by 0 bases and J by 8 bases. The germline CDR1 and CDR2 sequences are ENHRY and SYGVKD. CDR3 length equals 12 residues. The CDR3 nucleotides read TGTGCCATCAGTGAGTCGACAGGGGAAGCTTTCTTT. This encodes CAISESTGEAFF.

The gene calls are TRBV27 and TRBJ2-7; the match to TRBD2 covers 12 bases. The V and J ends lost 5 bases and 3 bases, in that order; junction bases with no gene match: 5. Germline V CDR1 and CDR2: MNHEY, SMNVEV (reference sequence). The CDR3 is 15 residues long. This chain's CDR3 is CASSASTSGGYEQYF. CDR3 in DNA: TGTGCCAGCAGTGCCTCGACTAGCGGGGGCTACGAGCAGTACTTC.

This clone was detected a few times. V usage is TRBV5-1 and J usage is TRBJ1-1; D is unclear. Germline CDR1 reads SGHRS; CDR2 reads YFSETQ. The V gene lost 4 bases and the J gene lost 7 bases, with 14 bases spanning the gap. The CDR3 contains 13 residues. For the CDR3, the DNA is TGCGCCAGCAGCACCCCCGGAACAGATGAAGCTTTCTTT. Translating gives CASSTPGTDEAFF.

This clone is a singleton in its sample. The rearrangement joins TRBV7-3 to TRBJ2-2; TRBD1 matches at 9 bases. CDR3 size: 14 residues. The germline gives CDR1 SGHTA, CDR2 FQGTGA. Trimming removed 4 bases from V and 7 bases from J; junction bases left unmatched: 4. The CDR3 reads CASSSTGGNGELFF. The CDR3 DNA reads TGTGCCAGCAGCTCGACAGGGGGAAACGGGGAGCTGTTTTTT.

CDR3: CAAEDRGWASGNTIYF. Here the CDR3 DNA reads TGTGCCGCCGAGGACAGGGGATGGGCCTCTGGAAACACCATATATTTT. The rearrangement uses TRBV19 and TRBJ1-3; 9 bases align to TRBD1. After removal of 11 bases from V and 0 bases from J, the junction contained 11 bases not matched to a gene. Germline CDR1 is LNHDA and CDR2 is SQIVND (reference sequence). CDR3 length: 16 residues.

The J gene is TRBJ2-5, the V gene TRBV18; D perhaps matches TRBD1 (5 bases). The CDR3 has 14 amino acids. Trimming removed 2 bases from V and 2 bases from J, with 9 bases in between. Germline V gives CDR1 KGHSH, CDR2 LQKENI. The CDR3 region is CASSPSTAQETQYF. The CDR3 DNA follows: TGTGCCAGCTCACCATCGACAGCTCAAGAGACCCAGTACTTC. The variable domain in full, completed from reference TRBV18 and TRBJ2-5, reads NAGVMQNPRHLVRRRGQEARLRCSPMKGHSHVYWYRQLPEEGLKFMVYLQKENIIDESGMPKERFSAEFPKEGPSILRIQQVVRGDSAAYFCASSPSTAQETQYFGPGTRLLVL.

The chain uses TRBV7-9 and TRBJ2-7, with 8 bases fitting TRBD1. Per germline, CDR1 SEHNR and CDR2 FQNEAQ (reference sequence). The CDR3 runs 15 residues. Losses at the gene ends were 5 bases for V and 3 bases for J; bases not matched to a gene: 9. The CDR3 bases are TGTGCCAGCAGCGGGATGGACAGGGCTTACTACGAGCAGTACTTC. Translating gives CASSGMDRAYYEQYF.

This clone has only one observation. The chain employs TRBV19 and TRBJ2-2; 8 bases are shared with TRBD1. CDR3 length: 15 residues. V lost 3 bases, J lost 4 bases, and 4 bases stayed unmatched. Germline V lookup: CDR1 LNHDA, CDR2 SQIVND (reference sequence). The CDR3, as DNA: TGTGCCAGTAGTATCCGACAGGGGCTCACCGGGGAGCTGTTTTTT. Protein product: CASSIRQGLTGELFF.